Listed below are T cell receptor beta chains from one sample, sequenced in a study of blood T cell repertoires in COVID-19. Sequencing used immunoSEQ multiplex PCR; TCRdb keeps in-frame clones, though not all of them. There are some 200,000 clones in the sample; roughly four fifths occur only once, and 5.5% to 7.5% lies in the top ten. Sequenced sample: peripheral blood. The receptors come from a woman in her forties with acute or convalescent COVID-19. Both conserved end residues are part of each CDR3. The order of the fields is CDR3 protein, V gene.

CDR3 protein: CSGQGSTGADTQYF; V gene: TRBV29-1
CDR3 protein: CASSPYRGPNYGYTF; V gene: TRBV7-8
CDR3 protein: CASNSGLREEGELFF; V gene: TRBV7-3
CDR3 protein: CASSVGQGSSAFF; V gene: TRBV9
CDR3 protein: CASRPQGTDTQYF; V gene: TRBV7-2
CDR3 protein: CATSRGILAGIEREQYF; V gene: TRBV15
CDR3 protein: CASVPARVGEAFF; V gene: TRBV12-3/TRBV12-4
CDR3 protein: CASSSGYSNQPQHF; V gene: TRBV5-6
CDR3 protein: CASNRGRGGALAPLHF; V gene: TRBV28
CDR3 protein: CASSYKGGETQYF; V gene: TRBV6-5
CDR3 protein: CASSVGVGYNSPLHF; V gene: TRBV9
CDR3 protein: CASSFDRENIQYF; V gene: TRBV11-1
CDR3 protein: CASSLGHSSYEQYF; V gene: TRBV11-2
CDR3 protein: CAEGTYEQYF; V gene: TRBV11-2
CDR3 protein: CASSQEPGERGYGYTF; V gene: TRBV4-1
CDR3 protein: CASSPQGNYGYTF; V gene: TRBV25-1
CDR3 protein: CASSQEPMTGGAHTEAFF; V gene: TRBV4-1
CDR3 protein: CASSFPGRGNSPLHF; V gene: TRBV28
CDR3 protein: CASSRLGQGSYEQYF; V gene: TRBV7-2
CDR3 protein: CATSDLHGNWVAGKWRSTGELFF; V gene: TRBV24-1
CDR3 protein: CASSPRDRGPYEQYF; V gene: TRBV4-2
CDR3 protein: CASSVPTGTSGRGYNEQFF; V gene: TRBV5-4
CDR3 protein: CASTSWETYNEQFF; V gene: TRBV28
CDR3 protein: CASSRWEGVGYTF; V gene: TRBV4-2
CDR3 protein: CASSLLGQINQPQHF; V gene: TRBV5-1
CDR3 protein: CASSPPWESYEQYF; V gene: TRBV19
CDR3 protein: CASSFWGGEQFF; V gene: TRBV12-3/TRBV12-4
CDR3 protein: CASSKVTGLMGQPQHF; V gene: TRBV28
CDR3 protein: CASRGLAEEAFF; V gene: TRBV2
CDR3 protein: CASRRESSGANVLTF; V gene: TRBV2
CDR3 protein: CASKRGQLNEKLFF; V gene: TRBV5-1
CDR3 protein: CASHPIQGPGNTIYF; V gene: TRBV6-5
CDR3 protein: CASSDSYDRGNSPLHF; V gene: TRBV18
CDR3 protein: CASSVDGKNSPLHF; V gene: TRBV9
CDR3 protein: CASSSRAAEAFF; V gene: TRBV12-3/TRBV12-4
CDR3 protein: CASSSHNRGGGQPQHF; V gene: TRBV3-1/TRBV3-2
CDR3 protein: CASSRLTSAYNEQFF; V gene: TRBV27
CDR3 protein: CASSQEGRAPSNQPQHF; V gene: TRBV4-2
CDR3 protein: CAISGTREQYF; V gene: TRBV10-3
CDR3 protein: CASSLYTSFYEQYF; V gene: TRBV7-2
CDR3 protein: CASSLEGVSNQPQHF; V gene: TRBV7-9
CDR3 protein: CASSEAGRRAGTQYF; V gene: TRBV5-4
CDR3 protein: CASRPPGQTGYTF; V gene: TRBV2